This entry lists 27 T cell receptor beta chains sequenced from one sample in a study of T cell responses to AZD1222 COVID-19 vaccine. Only in-frame clones appear in the TCRdb table, and some are missing; sequencing was by immunoSEQ multiplex PCR. The sample yields about 94,000 clones, approximately 81% seen once. Specimen: peripheral blood, collected 28 days after the second AZD1222 dose. Receptors were obtained from an adult who received the AZD1222 COVID-19 vaccine.

The CDR3 loop is CASSSRQGALNTEAFF. The CDR3 DNA is TGTGCCAGCAGCTCACGACAGGGGGCTTTGAACACTGAAGCTTTCTTT. V gene TRBV14 combines with J gene TRBJ1-1; 10 positions match TRBD1. The length of the CDR3 is 16 residues. Per germline, CDR1 SGHDN and CDR2 FVKESK. The J segment lost 0 bases and the V segment lost 5 bases, leaving 6 bases of the junction unmatched.

The chain is built from TRBV7-9 and TRBJ1-5; a possible D gene is TRBD1 (6 bases). Looked up from germline, CDR1 is SEHNR and CDR2 is FQNEAQ (reference sequence). The CDR3 extends over 12 amino acids. The V end was cut by 3 bases, the J end by 11 bases, with 11 bases between. The CDR3 protein is CASSFDWTAQHF. In DNA form, the CDR3 reads TGTGCCAGCAGCTTTGATTGGACAGCCCAGCATTTT.

The CDR3 nucleotides are TGTGCCAGCAGCTTAACGGGGGACTCATTCAATGAGCAGTTCTTC. Residues: CASSLTGDSFNEQFF. The V call is TRBV7-3, the J call TRBJ2-1, with D tentatively TRBD2 (6 bases). CDR3 size: 15 residues. Trimming took 0 bases from V and 6 from J, leaving 12 bases between them. The germline V gene encodes CDR1 SGHTA and CDR2 FQGTGA. The full variable domain, with the rest looked up from reference TRBV7-3 and TRBJ2-1, is GAGVSQTPSNKVTEKGKYVELRCDPISGHTALYWYRQSLGQGPEFLIYFQGTGAADDSGLPNDRFFAVRPEGSVSTLKIQRTERGDSAVYLCASSLTGDSFNEQFFGPGTRLTVL.

The chain carries TRBV11-3 and TRBJ2-1; TRBD2 aligns across 7 bases. CDR1 is SGHNT, CDR2 YENEEA, per germline. There are 20 residues in the CDR3. V lost 5 bases to trimming and J lost 1 base; unmatched junction nucleotides: 20. CDR3 DNA: TGTGCCAGCAGCCCCTTTATGCGGGAGAAAGAGATGCAATCCTACAATGAGCAGTTCTTC. It translates to CASSPFMREKEMQSYNEQFF.

This sequence joins TRBV7-9 and TRBJ1-1; possible D gene TRBD1, 6 bases. The germline V gene has CDR1 SEHNR and CDR2 FQNEAQ (reference sequence). The CDR3 length is 12 residues. With 8 bases removed from V and 5 bases from J, the gap between germline ends came to 12 bases. In DNA, the CDR3 is TGTGCCAGCGCCCAAGGGGGGACTGAAGCTTTCTTT. This gives the protein CASAQGGTEAFF.

The CDR3 sequence is CASSLLAGEVNNQPQHF. CDR3 nucleotides: TGTGCCAGCAGTTTATTGGCAGGGGAGGTTAATAATCAGCCCCAGCATTTT. The rearrangement links TRBV27 to TRBJ1-5, with D possibly TRBD1 on 6 matching bases. In germline, CDR1 is MNHEY, CDR2 SMNVEV (reference sequence). V lost 1 base and J lost 4, with 17 bases in between. The CDR3 totals 17 residues.

The J gene is TRBJ1-4, the V gene TRBV25-1; 9 nucleotides match TRBD1. CDR1 is MGHDK and CDR2 is SYGVNS in the germline V gene. The ends lost 1 base at V and 4 bases at J; junction bases unmatched: 4. The CDR3 totals 16 residues. The CDR3 reads CASSEFGQGINEKLFF. The DNA of the CDR3 is TGTGCCAGCAGTGAATTCGGACAGGGGATTAATGAAAAACTGTTTTTT.

The chain recombines TRBV5-6 with TRBJ1-4; no firm D call. Trimming cost V 4 bases and J 8 bases, with 15 bases left between them. Germline values: CDR1 SGHDT, CDR2 YYEEEE. The CDR3 loop spans 14 amino acids. This CDR3 reads CASSPDRYGEKLFF. Written as DNA, the CDR3 is TGTGCCAGCAGCCCAGACCGTTATGGGGAAAAACTGTTTTTT. Combining the CDR3 with reference TRBV5-6 and TRBJ1-4 gives the whole variable domain DAGVTQSPTHLIKTRGQQVTLRCSPKSGHDTVSWYQQALGQGPQFIFQYYEEEERQRGNFPDRFSGHQFPNYSSELNVNALLLGDSALYLCASSPDRYGEKLFFGSGTQLSVL.

V usage is TRBV3-1 (or the pseudogene TRBV3-2) and J usage is TRBJ2-3; D is unclear. The CDR3 has 13 amino acids. V was trimmed by 4 bases and J by 4 bases, leaving 9 bases between them. The germline V gene has CDR1 LGHDT and CDR2 YNNKEL (reference sequence). The CDR3 loop is CASSPFPADTQYF. The CDR3 DNA is TGTGCCAGCAGCCCCTTCCCGGCAGATACGCAGTATTTT.

This rearrangement joins TRBV7-3 to TRBJ1-2; 9 nucleotides align to TRBD1. Germline V lookup: CDR1 SGHTA, CDR2 FQGTGA. The CDR3 spans 16 residues. The J segment lost 6 bases and the V segment lost 4 bases, leaving 12 bases of the junction unmatched. CDR3 bases: TGTGCCAGCAGCTCAAACCCCGGGACAGGGATCCATGGCTACACCTTC. Translation: CASSSNPGTGIHGYTF.

This chain uses TRBV4-3 with TRBJ2-3, with 10 bases matching TRBD2. The V segment lost 1 base and the J segment 5 bases; nucleotides outside the gene matches: 18. From germline, CDR1 is LGHNA and CDR2 YSLEER. The CDR3 extends over 20 amino acids. CDR3 in amino acids: CASSQVPRLAGEGSGDTQYF. CDR3 DNA: TGCGCCAGCAGCCAAGTTCCAAGGCTAGCGGGAGAAGGGAGCGGAGATACGCAGTATTTT.

The DNA of the CDR3 is TGTGCCAGCAGACGAGGGACAGGGAATGGCTACACCTTC. Translated: CASRRGTGNGYTF. The chain carries TRBV5-8 and TRBJ1-2, with 9 bases that match TRBD1. V was clipped by 5 bases and J by 6 bases; unmatched bases: 5. CDR1 SGHTS and CDR2 YDEGEE come from the germline V gene. The CDR3 spans 13 residues.

The chain uses TRBV28 and TRBJ2-7; possibly TRBD2 for D (6 bases). The V gene lost 3 bases and the J gene lost 3 bases, with 9 bases spanning the gap. Germline assignment: CDR1 MDHEN and CDR2 SYDVKM. The CDR3 runs to 13 residues. The chain's CDR3 is CASSLFGGYEQYF. The CDR3 DNA reads TGTGCCAGCAGTTTGTTCGGGGGCTACGAGCAGTACTTC.

The V call is TRBV5-6, the J call TRBJ2-3; either TRBD1 or TRBD2 may supply D (6 bases each). The CDR3 is 16 amino acids. Trimming shortened V by 0 bases and J by 2 bases, and 13 bases separated the two germline ends. Germline assignment: CDR1 SGHDT and CDR2 YYEEEE. The CDR3 region is CASSLVWGAVTDTQYF. The DNA of the CDR3 is TGTGCCAGCAGCTTGGTGTGGGGGGCGGTCACAGATACGCAGTATTTT. Full variable domain (missing parts from reference TRBV5-6 and TRBJ2-3): DAGVTQSPTHLIKTRGQQVTLRCSPKSGHDTVSWYQQALGQGPQFIFQYYEEEERQRGNFPDRFSGHQFPNYSSELNVNALLLGDSALYLCASSLVWGAVTDTQYFGPGTRLTVL.

CDR3 amino acids: CASSYSGLAGGEQYF. As DNA, the CDR3 is TGTGCCAGCAGTTACTCGGGACTAGCGGGAGGCGAGCAGTACTTC. The V gene is TRBV6-2 or TRBV6-3, the J gene TRBJ2-7; TRBD2 agrees at 15 bases. Germline loops: CDR1 MNHEY, CDR2 SVGEGT. This CDR3 has 15 amino acids. Trimming removed 0 bases from V and 6 bases from J; junction bases left unmatched: 0.

The chain recombines TRBV15 with TRBJ1-4; D gene uncertain. The CDR3 spans 12 residues. V was cut by 0 bases and J by 10 bases, with 6 bases left in between. Germline CDR1 and CDR2: LNHNV and YYDKDF (reference sequence). CDR3 sequence reads: CATSRDRAKLFF. CDR3 bases: TGTGCCACCAGCAGAGATAGGGCAAAACTGTTTTTT.

The chain employs TRBV28 and TRBJ1-2; D gene ambiguous. V shed 3 bases and J shed 0 bases, with 8 bases lying between them. CDR3 size: 14 residues. Germline V gene sequence: CDR1 MDHEN, CDR2 SYDVKM. CDR3 DNA: TGTGCCAGCAGTTTTGGTCAGTCTAACTATGGCTACACCTTC. It encodes CASSFGQSNYGYTF.

This clone was counted once. This sequence joins TRBV11-3 and TRBJ1-1, with D possibly TRBD1 on 5 matching bases. Trimming stripped 3 bases from V and 0 bases from J, with 14 bases between. Germline assignment: CDR1 SGHNT and CDR2 YENEEA. The CDR3 runs to 16 residues. This chain's CDR3 is CASSFRSGGLNTEAFF. The CDR3, as DNA: TGTGCCAGCAGCTTTCGCTCTGGGGGACTGAACACTGAAGCTTTCTTT. Based on the CDR3 plus reference TRBV11-3 and TRBJ1-1, the full variable domain is EAGVVQSPRYKIIEKKQPVAFWCNPISGHNTLYWYLQNLGQGPELLIRYENEEAVDDSQLPKDRFSAERLKGVDSTLKIQPAELGDSAVYLCASSFRSGGLNTEAFFGQGTRLTVV.

The chain employs TRBV3-1 (or the pseudogene TRBV3-2) and TRBJ2-3; the D gene is possibly TRBD1 (5 bases). CDR1 LGHDT and CDR2 YNNKEL come from the germline V gene (reference sequence). The germline V and J ends were trimmed by 1 base and 4 bases, with 15 bases remaining between them. CDR3 length: 16 amino acids. The CDR3 here is CASSQVVGLDPDTQYF. The CDR3 DNA reads as TGTGCCAGCAGCCAAGTAGTGGGGCTAGATCCAGATACGCAGTATTTT.

V usage is TRBV7-2 and J usage is TRBJ2-7; unclear D gene. CDR1 SGHTA and CDR2 FQGNSA come from the germline V gene. V lost 2 bases and J lost 2, with 10 bases in between. The CDR3 runs 14 residues. The CDR3 protein is CASSLTFPPYEQYF. The DNA for the CDR3 is TGTGCCAGCAGCTTAACCTTCCCCCCCTACGAGCAGTACTTC. The full variable domain, completed using reference TRBV7-2 and TRBJ2-7, is GAGVSQSPSNKVTEKGKDVELRCDPISGHTALYWYRQSLGQGLEFLIYFQGNSAPDKSGLPSDRFSAERTGGSVSTLTIQRTQQEDSAVYLCASSLTFPPYEQYFGPGTRLTVT.

The rearrangement uses TRBV19 and TRBJ2-1; no definite D call. Germline V lookup: CDR1 LNHDA, CDR2 SQIVND (reference sequence). CDR3 length: 15 amino acids. Trimming took off 6 bases at V and 0 bases at J, with 12 bases between the two ends. The DNA of the CDR3 is TGTGCCAGTAGCACTGACGTAAACTCCTACAATGAGCAGTTCTTC. Translating gives CASSTDVNSYNEQFF.

The chain employs TRBV30 and TRBJ2-3, with 9 bases matching TRBD2. The CDR3 runs to 19 residues. Germline V gene data show CDR1 as GTSNPN and CDR2 as SVGIG (reference sequence). J was trimmed by 0 bases and V by 3 bases; bases with no gene match: 16. The DNA for the CDR3 is TGTGCCTGGAGCCAAACATGGGCTAGCGGGAACCCTAGCACAGATACGCAGTATTTT. It encodes CAWSQTWASGNPSTDTQYF.

This chain links TRBV3-1 (or the pseudogene TRBV3-2) with TRBJ2-3; D is perhaps TRBD2 (7 bases). Trimming shortened V by 5 bases and J by 4 bases, and 10 bases separated the two germline ends. The CDR3 is 13 residues long. CDR1 and CDR2 from the germline V gene are LGHDT and YNNKEL (reference sequence). Here the CDR3 DNA reads TGTGCCAGCAGCGGGGGGGCCCCAGATACGCAGTATTTT. Residues: CASSGGAPDTQYF.

V is TRBV4-1 and J is TRBJ2-2; 13 positions agree with TRBD2. Per the germline V gene, CDR1 is MGHRA and CDR2 is YSYEKL. This CDR3 is 17 amino acids long. The V segment lost 1 base and the J segment 4 bases; nucleotides outside the gene matches: 3. Written as DNA, the CDR3 is TGCGCCAGCAGCCAAGGGCGACTAGCGGGGGGCACCGGGGAGCTGTTTTTT. This codes for CASSQGRLAGGTGELFF.

The rearrangement uses TRBV7-2 and TRBJ2-7; no firm D call. CDR1 and CDR2 (germline): SGHTA, FQGNSA. The CDR3 spans 14 residues. Trimming cost V 4 bases and J 0 bases, with 10 bases left between them. The CDR3 spells CASSYGYSSYEQYF. CDR3 in DNA: TGTGCCAGCAGCTACGGGTATAGCTCCTACGAGCAGTACTTC.

CDR3 bases: TGCGCCAGCAGCCAAGCTATACGACTCTACGAGCAGTACTTC. Residues: CASSQAIRLYEQYF. The chain employs TRBV4-3 and TRBJ2-7; D is ambiguous. CDR3 length: 14 residues. V was cut by 1 base and J by 3 bases, with 10 bases left in between. From germline, CDR1 is LGHNA and CDR2 YSLEER.

The chain is built from TRBV27 and TRBJ2-2; tentatively, D is TRBD2 (6 bases). CDR3 size: 16 residues. Germline assignment: CDR1 MNHEY and CDR2 SMNVEV (reference sequence). V was shortened by 5 bases and J by 6 bases, with 19 bases between the two germline ends. CDR3 sequence (DNA): TGTGCCAGCAGTGACGGGGGTCTAGTCGTATCCGGGGAGCTGTTTTTT. Its protein product is CASSDGGLVVSGELFF.